The TCR beta chain under discussion was sequenced for a study of T cell changes during pregnancy in multiple sclerosis. This table comes from immunoSEQ multiplex PCR, and its TCRdb copy is limited to in-frame clones, with some not included. The sample comprises roughly 50,000 clones, roughly nine tenths of which are singletons, and approximately 8% rests with the top ten. Material: CD8+ T cells from peripheral blood mononuclear cells, obtained in the second trimester of pregnancy. The sequence was obtained from a female donor with multiple sclerosis, enrolled in a pregnancy study.

The CDR3 loop reads CASSPTTGGGQETQYF. CDR3 bases: TGTGCCAGCTCACCAACGACGGGAGGGGGTCAAGAGACCCAGTACTTC. The chain joins TRBV18 to TRBJ2-5; 8 nucleotides match TRBD2. The germline CDR1 and CDR2 sequences are KGHSH and LQKENI. The CDR3 has 16 residues. Trimming removed 2 bases from V and 2 bases from J; junction bases left unmatched: 7.